This TCR beta chain stems from a study of regulatory T cells in long-lasting Graves disease. Findings and limits, study-wide: More public clonotypes were shared by persistent patients (around 2,600) than by new patients (approximately 1,000).

As for time point: persistent/refractory GD, antithyroid drugs over 5 years with positive TRAb. PBMCs provided the RNA from which the TCR library was made. The CDR3 is made up of 14 amino acids. Germline V gives CDR1 SGHVS, CDR2 FNYEAQ. Germline trimming cut 4 bases from V and 2 bases from J; bases unmatched to any gene: 3. Relying on iRepertoire HTBI primers and Arm-PCR of CDR3 regions, the team built TCR beta libraries. TCRdb analysed the multiplex PCR reads with MiXCR anew, one entry per CDR3 protein. The repertoire consists of about 290,000 distinct CDR3 sequences, with 20% to 25% occurring once and the leading ten covering 56%. The table lists this clonotype with a few counts. The antigen is not known.

Sequencing used peripheral blood mononuclear cells (PBMCs), obtained when the disease was refractory, from a patient treated with antithyroid drugs. The chain has TRBV7-6 and TRBJ2-5; 8 bases align to TRBD1. The receptor's source is a female donor with Graves disease. The CDR3 is CASSYGTGQETQYF. In DNA, the CDR3 is TGTGCCAGCAGCTACGGGACAGGACAAGAGACCCAGTACTTC.